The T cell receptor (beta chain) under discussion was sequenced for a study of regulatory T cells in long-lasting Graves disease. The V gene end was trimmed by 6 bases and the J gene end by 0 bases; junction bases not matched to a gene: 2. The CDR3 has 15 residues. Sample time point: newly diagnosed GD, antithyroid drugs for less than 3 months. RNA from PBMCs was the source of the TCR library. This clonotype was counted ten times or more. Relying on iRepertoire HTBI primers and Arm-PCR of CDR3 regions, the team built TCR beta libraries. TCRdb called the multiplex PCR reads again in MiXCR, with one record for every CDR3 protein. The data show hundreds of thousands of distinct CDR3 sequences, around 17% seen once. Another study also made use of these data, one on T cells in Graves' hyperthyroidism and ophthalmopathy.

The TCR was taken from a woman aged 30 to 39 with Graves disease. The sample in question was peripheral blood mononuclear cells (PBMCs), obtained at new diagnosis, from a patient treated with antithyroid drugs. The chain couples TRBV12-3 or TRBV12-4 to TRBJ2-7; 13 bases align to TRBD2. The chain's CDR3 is CASRGTSGISYEQYF. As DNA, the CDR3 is TGTGCCAGCAGGGGGACTAGCGGGATCTCCTACGAGCAGTACTTC.